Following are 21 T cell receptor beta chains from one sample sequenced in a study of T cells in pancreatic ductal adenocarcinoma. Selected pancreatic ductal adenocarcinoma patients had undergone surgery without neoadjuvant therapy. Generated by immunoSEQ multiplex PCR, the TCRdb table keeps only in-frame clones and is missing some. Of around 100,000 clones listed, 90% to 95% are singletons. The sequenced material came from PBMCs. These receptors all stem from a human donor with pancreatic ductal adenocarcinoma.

CDR3 loop: CASSFVGGYTF. CDR3 nucleotides: TGTGCCAGCAGTTTTGTGGGCGGCTACACCTTC. V is TRBV28 and J is TRBJ1-2, with D unresolved. This CDR3 is 11 amino acids long. The V and J ends lost 3 bases and 8 bases respectively, with 7 bases between them. Germline V gives CDR1 MDHEN, CDR2 SYDVKM.

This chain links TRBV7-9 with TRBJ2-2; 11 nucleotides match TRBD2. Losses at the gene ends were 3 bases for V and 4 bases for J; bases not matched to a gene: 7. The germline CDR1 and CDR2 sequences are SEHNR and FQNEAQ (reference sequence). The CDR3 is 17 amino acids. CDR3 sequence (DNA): TGTGCCAGCAGCTTTGATAGCGGGAGGGCTTCCACCGGGGAGCTGTTTTTT. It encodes CASSFDSGRASTGELFF.

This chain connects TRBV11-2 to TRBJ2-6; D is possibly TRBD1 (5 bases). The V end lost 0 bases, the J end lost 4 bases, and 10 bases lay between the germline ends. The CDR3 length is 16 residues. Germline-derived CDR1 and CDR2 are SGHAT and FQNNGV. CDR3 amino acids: CASSLEFGAGANVLTF. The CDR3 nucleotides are TGTGCCAGCAGCTTAGAATTTGGGGCGGGGGCCAACGTCCTGACTTTC.

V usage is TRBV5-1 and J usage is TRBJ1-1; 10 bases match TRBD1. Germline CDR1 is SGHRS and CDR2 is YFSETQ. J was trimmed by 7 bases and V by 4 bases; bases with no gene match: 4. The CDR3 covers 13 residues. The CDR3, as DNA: TGCGCCAGCAGCCCGGACAGGGGGAATGAAGCTTTCTTT. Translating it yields CASSPDRGNEAFF.

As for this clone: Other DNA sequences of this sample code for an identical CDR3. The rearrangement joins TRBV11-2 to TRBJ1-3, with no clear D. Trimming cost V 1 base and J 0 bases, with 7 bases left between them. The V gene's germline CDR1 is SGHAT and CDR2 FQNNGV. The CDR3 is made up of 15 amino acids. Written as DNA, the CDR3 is TGTGCCAGCAGCTTAGGCGGGTACTCTGGAAACACCATATATTTT. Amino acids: CASSLGGYSGNTIYF.

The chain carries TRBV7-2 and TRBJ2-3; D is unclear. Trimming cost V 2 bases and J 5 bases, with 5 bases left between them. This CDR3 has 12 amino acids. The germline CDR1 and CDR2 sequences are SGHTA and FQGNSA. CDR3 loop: CASSLLVDTQYF. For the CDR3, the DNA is TGTGCCAGCAGCTTACTCGTAGATACGCAGTATTTT.

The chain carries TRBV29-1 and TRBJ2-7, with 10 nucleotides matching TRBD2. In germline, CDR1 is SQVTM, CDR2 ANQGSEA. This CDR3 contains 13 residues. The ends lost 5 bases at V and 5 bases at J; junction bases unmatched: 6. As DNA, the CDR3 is TGCAGCGTTTTTCGAGCGGGAGGGGACGAGCAGTACTTC. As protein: CSVFRAGGDEQYF.

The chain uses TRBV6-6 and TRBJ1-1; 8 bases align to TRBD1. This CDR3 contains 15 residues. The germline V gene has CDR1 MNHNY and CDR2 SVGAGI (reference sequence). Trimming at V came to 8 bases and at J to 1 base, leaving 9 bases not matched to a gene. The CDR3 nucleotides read TGTGCCAGCCGGCGGACAGGGACCCAGAACACTGAAGCTTTCTTT. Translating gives CASRRTGTQNTEAFF.

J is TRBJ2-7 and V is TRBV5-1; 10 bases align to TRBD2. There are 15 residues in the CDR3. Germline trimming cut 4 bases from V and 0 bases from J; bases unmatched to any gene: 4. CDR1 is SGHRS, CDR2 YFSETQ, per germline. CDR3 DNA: TGCGCCAGCAGCACCGGGACTAGCGACTCCTACGAGCAGTACTTC. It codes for CASSTGTSDSYEQYF.

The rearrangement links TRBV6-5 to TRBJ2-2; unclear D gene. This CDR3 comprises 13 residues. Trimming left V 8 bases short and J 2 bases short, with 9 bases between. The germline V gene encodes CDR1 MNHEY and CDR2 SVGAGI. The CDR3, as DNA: TGTGCCAGCTACAGTTCAAACACCGGGGAGCTGTTTTTT. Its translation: CASYSSNTGELFF.

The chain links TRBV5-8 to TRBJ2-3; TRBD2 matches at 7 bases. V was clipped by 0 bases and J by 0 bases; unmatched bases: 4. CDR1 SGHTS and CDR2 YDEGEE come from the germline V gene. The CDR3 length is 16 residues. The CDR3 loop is CASSLELATSTDTQYF. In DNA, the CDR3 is TGTGCCAGCAGCTTGGAACTAGCGACTAGCACAGATACGCAGTATTTT.

The CDR3 bases are TGTGCCAGCAGTTTATCGCCTCAGGCCTTAGAGACCCAGTACTTC. Translating gives CASSLSPQALETQYF. This chain uses TRBV27 with TRBJ2-5; D gene unclear. The germline V gene has CDR1 MNHEY and CDR2 SMNVEV (reference sequence). This CDR3 is built from 15 residues. V lost 0 bases, J lost 4 bases, and 12 bases lay in between.

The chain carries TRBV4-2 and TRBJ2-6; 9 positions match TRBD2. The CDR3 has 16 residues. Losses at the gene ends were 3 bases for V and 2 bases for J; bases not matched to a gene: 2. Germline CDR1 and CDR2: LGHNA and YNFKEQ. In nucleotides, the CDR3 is TGTGCCAGCAGCCATATAGCGGGAGCTGGGGCCAACGTCCTGACTTTC. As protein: CASSHIAGAGANVLTF.

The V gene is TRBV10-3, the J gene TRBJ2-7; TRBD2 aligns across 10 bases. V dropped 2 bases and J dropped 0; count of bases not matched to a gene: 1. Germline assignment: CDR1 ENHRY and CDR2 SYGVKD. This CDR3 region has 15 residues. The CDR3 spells CAISEGLADSYEQYF. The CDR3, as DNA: TGTGCCATCAGTGAGGGACTAGCGGACTCCTACGAGCAGTACTTC.

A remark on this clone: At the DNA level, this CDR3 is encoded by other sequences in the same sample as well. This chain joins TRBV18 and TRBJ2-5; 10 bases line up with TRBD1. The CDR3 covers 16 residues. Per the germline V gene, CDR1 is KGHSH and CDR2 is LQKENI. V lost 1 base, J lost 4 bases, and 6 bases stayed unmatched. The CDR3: CASSPLGQGIGETQYF. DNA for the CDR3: TGTGCCAGCTCACCACTGGGACAGGGGATCGGAGAGACCCAGTACTTC.

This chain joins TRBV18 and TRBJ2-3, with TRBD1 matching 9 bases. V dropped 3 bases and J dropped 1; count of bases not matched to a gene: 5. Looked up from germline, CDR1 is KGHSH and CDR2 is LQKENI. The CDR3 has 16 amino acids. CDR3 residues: CASSPLRDRGTDTQYF. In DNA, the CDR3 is TGTGCCAGCTCACCCCTCCGGGACAGGGGCACAGATACGCAGTATTTT.

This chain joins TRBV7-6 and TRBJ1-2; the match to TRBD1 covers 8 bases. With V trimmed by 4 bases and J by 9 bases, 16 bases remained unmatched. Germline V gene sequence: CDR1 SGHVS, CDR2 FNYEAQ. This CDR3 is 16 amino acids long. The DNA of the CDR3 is TGTGCCAGCAGCTCCTCCCCCCCCGGGACAGGAGATCGCTACACCTTC. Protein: CASSSSPPGTGDRYTF.

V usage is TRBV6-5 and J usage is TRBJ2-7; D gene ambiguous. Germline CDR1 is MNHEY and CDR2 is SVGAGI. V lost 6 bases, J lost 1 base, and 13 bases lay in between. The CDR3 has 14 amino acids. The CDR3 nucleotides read TGTGCCAGCAGCCAGACGGGTCTTTCCTACGAGCAGTACTTC. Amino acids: CASSQTGLSYEQYF.

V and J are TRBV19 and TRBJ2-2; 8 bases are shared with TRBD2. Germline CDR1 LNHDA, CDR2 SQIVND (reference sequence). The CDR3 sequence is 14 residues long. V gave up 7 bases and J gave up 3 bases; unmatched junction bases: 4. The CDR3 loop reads CASTGGIDTGELFF. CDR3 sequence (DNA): TGTGCCAGTACGGGGGGGATAGACACCGGGGAGCTGTTTTTT.

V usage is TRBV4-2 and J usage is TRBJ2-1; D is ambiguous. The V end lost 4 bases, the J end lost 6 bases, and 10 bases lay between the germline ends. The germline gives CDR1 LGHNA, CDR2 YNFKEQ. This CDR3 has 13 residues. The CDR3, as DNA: TGTGCCAGCAGCCTCCCTAGAACCAATGAGCAGTTCTTC. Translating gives CASSLPRTNEQFF.

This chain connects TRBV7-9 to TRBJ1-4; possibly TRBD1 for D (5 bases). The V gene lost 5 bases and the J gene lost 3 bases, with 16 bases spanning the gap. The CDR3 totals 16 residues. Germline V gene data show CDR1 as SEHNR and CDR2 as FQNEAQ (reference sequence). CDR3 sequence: CASSRERGRSNEKLFF. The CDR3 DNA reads TGTGCCAGCAGCAGAGAAAGGGGTCGATCTAATGAAAAACTGTTTTTT.